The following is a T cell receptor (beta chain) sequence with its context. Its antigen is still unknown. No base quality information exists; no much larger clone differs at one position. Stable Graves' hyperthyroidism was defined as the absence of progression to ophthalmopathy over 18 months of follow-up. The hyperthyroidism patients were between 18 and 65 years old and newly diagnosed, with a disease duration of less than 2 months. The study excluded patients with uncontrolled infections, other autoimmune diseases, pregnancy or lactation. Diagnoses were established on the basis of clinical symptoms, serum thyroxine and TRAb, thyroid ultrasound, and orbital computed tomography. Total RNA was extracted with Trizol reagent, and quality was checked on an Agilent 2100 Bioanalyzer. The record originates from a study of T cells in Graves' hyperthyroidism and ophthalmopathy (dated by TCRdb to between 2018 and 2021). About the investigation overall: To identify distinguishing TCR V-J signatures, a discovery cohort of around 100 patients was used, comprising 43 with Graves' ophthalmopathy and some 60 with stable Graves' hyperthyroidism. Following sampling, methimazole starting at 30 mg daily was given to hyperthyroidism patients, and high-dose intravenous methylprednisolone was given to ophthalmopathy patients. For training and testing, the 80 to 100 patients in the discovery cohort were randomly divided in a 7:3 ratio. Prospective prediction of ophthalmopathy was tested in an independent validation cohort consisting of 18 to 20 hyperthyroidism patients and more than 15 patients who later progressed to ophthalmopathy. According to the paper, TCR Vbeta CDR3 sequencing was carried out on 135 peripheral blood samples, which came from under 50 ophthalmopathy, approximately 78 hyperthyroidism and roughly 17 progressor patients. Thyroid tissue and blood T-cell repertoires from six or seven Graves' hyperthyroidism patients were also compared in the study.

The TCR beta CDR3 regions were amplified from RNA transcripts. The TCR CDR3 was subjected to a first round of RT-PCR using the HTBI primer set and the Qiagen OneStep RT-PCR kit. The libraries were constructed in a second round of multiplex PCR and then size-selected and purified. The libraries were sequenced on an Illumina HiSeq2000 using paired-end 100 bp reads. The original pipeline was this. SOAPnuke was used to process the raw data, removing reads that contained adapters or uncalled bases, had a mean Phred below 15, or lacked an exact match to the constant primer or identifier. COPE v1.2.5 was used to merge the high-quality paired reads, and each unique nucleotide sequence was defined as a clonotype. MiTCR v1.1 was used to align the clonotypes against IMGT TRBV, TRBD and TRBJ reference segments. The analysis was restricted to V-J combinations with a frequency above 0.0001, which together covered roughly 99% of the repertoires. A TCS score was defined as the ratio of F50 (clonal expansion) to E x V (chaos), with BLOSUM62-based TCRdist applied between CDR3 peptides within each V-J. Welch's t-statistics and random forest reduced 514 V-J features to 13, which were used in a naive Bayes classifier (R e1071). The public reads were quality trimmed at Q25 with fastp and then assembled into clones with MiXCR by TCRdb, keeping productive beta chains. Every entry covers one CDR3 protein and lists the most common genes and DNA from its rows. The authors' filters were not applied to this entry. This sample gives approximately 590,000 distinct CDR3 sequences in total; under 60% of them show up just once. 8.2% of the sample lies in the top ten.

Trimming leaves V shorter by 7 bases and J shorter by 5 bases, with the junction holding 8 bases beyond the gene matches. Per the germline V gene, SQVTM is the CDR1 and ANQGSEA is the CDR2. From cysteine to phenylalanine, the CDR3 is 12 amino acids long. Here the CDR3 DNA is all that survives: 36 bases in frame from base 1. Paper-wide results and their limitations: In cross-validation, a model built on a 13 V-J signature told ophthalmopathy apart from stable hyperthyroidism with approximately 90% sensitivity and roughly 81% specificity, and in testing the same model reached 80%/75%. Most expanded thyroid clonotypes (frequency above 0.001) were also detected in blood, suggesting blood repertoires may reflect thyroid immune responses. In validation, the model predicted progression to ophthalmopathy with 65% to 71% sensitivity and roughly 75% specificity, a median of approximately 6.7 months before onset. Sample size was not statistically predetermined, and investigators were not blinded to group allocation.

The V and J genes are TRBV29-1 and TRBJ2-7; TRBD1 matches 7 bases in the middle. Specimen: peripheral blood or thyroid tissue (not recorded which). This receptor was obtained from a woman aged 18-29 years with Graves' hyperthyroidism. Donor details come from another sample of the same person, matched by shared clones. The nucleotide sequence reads TGCAGCGCAGCCGGGACAGTGGACGAGCAGTACTTC. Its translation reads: CSAAGTVDEQYF.